This TCR beta chain stems from a study of blood T cell repertoires in COVID-19. Study information: PBMCs, B-cell-depleted T cells, or T cells were the source of the cDNA or gDNA that made up the material.

The CDR3 runs to 14 residues. Germline loops: CDR1 MRHNA, CDR2 SNTAGT. The V end was cut by 3 bases, the J end by 9 bases, with 15 bases between. Produced via immunoSEQ multiplex PCR; TCRdb's table is partial and in-frame only. The profile shows around 310,000 clones, roughly 86% of them singletons. The clonotype was recovered from a woman in her twenties or thirties who had recovered from COVID-19. The chain recombines TRBV6-4 with TRBJ2-1; a weak D match, TRBD1 (6 bases). Specimen: PBMCs or T cells enriched from blood (not recorded which). In DNA, the CDR3 is TGTGCCAGCAGTGATAGCGCCGAAGGGGGTGAGCAGTTCTTC. As protein: CASSDSAEGGEQFF.